This is a list of T cell receptor beta chains from one sample in a study of cytomegalovirus exposure and HLA in healthy donors. Sequenced by immunoSEQ multiplex PCR; TCRdb stores in-frame clones only, minus some. The table shows around 150,000 clones, with under 90% occurring only once. Sequenced input: PBMCs. These receptors were taken from a man between 18 and 35 years old in good health and CMV-seronegative. The CDR3 runs from the conserved cysteine through the conserved F or W. The D gene is left open where the match is weak. Clone size is shown for a subset of rows, as once, few, many or a class of expanded clone.

D gene: TRBD2
V gene: TRBV5-1
clone size: -
J gene: TRBJ2-3
CDR3 DNA: TGCGCCAGCAGCTCGACACTAACTAGCGGGAGTGGGTTCACAGATACGCAGTATTTT
CDR3 protein: CASSSTLTSGSGFTDTQYF

D gene: -
V gene: TRBV4-3
clone size: few
J gene: TRBJ2-7
CDR3 DNA: TGCGCCAGCAGCCGAGAGTGGGGGGAGAAGGGCTACGAGCAGTACTTC
CDR3 protein: CASSREWGEKGYEQYF

D gene: -
V gene: TRBV5-8
clone size: -
J gene: TRBJ1-4
CDR3 DNA: TGTGCCAGCAGCTTGCTGACAGCAGAGATCTCTAATGAAAAACTGTTTTTT
CDR3 protein: CASSLLTAEISNEKLFF

D gene: TRBD2
V gene: TRBV9
clone size: -
J gene: TRBJ2-7
CDR3 DNA: TGTGCCAGCAGCGCCCGGACTAGCGGGGGGGCCCCCGAGCAGTACTTC
CDR3 protein: CASSARTSGGAPEQYF

D gene: TRBD1
V gene: TRBV19
clone size: -
J gene: TRBJ1-1
CDR3 DNA: TGTGCCAGCACGACAGGGGGTGGCACTGAAGCTTTCTTT
CDR3 protein: CASTTGGGTEAFF

D gene: -
V gene: TRBV12-5
clone size: -
J gene: TRBJ2-7
CDR3 DNA: TGTGCTAGTGGTTTGTTTCCGGGACTGGGCGGCGAGCAGTACTTC
CDR3 protein: CASGLFPGLGGEQYF

D gene: TRBD2
V gene: TRBV7-2
clone size: -
J gene: TRBJ2-7
CDR3 DNA: TGTGCCAGCAGCCAGCACCGGGACTACTCCTCTGGGGAGCAGTACTTC
CDR3 protein: CASSQHRDYSSGEQYF

D gene: -
V gene: TRBV21-1
clone size: -
J gene: TRBJ2-1
CDR3 DNA: TGTGCCAGCAGCAAAGTAAGGGGGGGCTCCTACAATGAGCAGTTCTTC
CDR3 protein: CASSKVRGGSYNEQFF

D gene: -
V gene: TRBV4-1
clone size: -
J gene: TRBJ2-2
CDR3 DNA: TGCGCCAGCAGCCAACAGGGTACGGCCGGGGAGCTGTTTTTT
CDR3 protein: CASSQQGTAGELFF

D gene: -
V gene: TRBV2
clone size: -
J gene: TRBJ2-6
CDR3 DNA: TGTGCCAGCAGTCAAGGACAGACGATAAACTCTGGGGCCAACGTCCTGACTTTC
CDR3 protein: CASSQGQTINSGANVLTF

D gene: TRBD1
V gene: TRBV6-6
clone size: -
J gene: TRBJ1-1
CDR3 DNA: TGTGCCAGCAACCGACAGGGTAACACTGAAGCTTTCTTT
CDR3 protein: CASNRQGNTEAFF

D gene: TRBD2
V gene: TRBV7-8
clone size: -
J gene: TRBJ2-1
CDR3 DNA: TGTGCCAGCAGCTTATGGGGGACTAGCGGCAATGAGCAGTTCTTC
CDR3 protein: CASSLWGTSGNEQFF

D gene: -
V gene: TRBV7-9
clone size: -
J gene: TRBJ1-2
CDR3 DNA: TGTGCCAGCAGCCCCTTTTCAACTAGGGACTATGGCTACACCTTC
CDR3 protein: CASSPFSTRDYGYTF

D gene: TRBD1
V gene: TRBV5-1
clone size: once
J gene: TRBJ2-5
CDR3 DNA: TGCGCCAGCAGCTTACCTAAACAGGGGGCAGGGGAGACCCAGTACTTC
CDR3 protein: CASSLPKQGAGETQYF

D gene: TRBD1
V gene: TRBV6-5
clone size: -
J gene: TRBJ2-2
CDR3 DNA: TGTGCCAGCCGAACCGGACAGGGAGGCACCGGGGAGCTGTTTTTT
CDR3 protein: CASRTGQGGTGELFF

D gene: TRBD1
V gene: TRBV11-3
clone size: once
J gene: TRBJ2-3
CDR3 DNA: TGTGCCAGCAGCTTAGGCGCTGGCAGGGGGCTTAGCACAGATACGCAGTATTTT
CDR3 protein: CASSLGAGRGLSTDTQYF

D gene: -
V gene: TRBV12-2
clone size: -
J gene: TRBJ2-4
CDR3 DNA: TGTGCAAGTCGCTTTTATCTAGCGGGAGTCGTCGCCAAAAACATTCAGTACTTC
CDR3 protein: CASRFYLAGVVAKNIQYF

D gene: -
V gene: TRBV11-2
clone size: -
J gene: TRBJ1-2
CDR3 DNA: TGTGCCAGCAGCGCGCAGGGATACGGCTACACCTTC
CDR3 protein: CASSAQGYGYTF

D gene: TRBD1
V gene: TRBV7-9
clone size: -
J gene: TRBJ1-5
CDR3 DNA: TGTGCCAGCAGCCCCGGGACAGGGGATAGTAGCAATCAGCCCCAGCATTTT
CDR3 protein: CASSPGTGDSSNQPQHF

D gene: TRBD1
V gene: TRBV10-3
clone size: -
J gene: TRBJ2-7
CDR3 DNA: TGTGCCATCAGTGGGCAGGGGGCGAACTACGAGCAGTACTTC
CDR3 protein: CAISGQGANYEQYF

D gene: TRBD2
V gene: TRBV19
clone size: -
J gene: TRBJ2-5
CDR3 DNA: TGTGCCAGTAGATCCACCGGGGGGGAGACCCAGTACTTC
CDR3 protein: CASRSTGGETQYF

D gene: TRBD1
V gene: TRBV10-3
clone size: few
J gene: TRBJ2-7
CDR3 DNA: TGTGCCATCAGTGAGTCCGGGACAGGGGGCTACGAGCAGTACTTC
CDR3 protein: CAISESGTGGYEQYF

D gene: TRBD2
V gene: TRBV25-1
clone size: -
J gene: TRBJ2-3
CDR3 DNA: TGTGCCAGCAGTGATGGACTAGCGGGAGGGTCTAGTGAGGGGCCGCAGTATTTT
CDR3 protein: CASSDGLAGGSSEGPQYF

D gene: -
V gene: TRBV27
clone size: -
J gene: TRBJ2-7
CDR3 DNA: TGTGCCAGCAGTGGGGGCTCCGAGCAGTACTTC
CDR3 protein: CASSGGSEQYF

D gene: TRBD2
V gene: TRBV19
clone size: -
J gene: TRBJ2-5
CDR3 DNA: TGTGCCAGTAGTATAGCCAGCGGGATAGAAGAGACCCAGTACTTC
CDR3 protein: CASSIASGIEETQYF

D gene: -
V gene: TRBV5-1
clone size: -
J gene: TRBJ2-1
CDR3 DNA: TGCGCCAGCAGCCCGACTCCCAATGAGCAGTTCTTC
CDR3 protein: CASSPTPNEQFF

D gene: TRBD1
V gene: TRBV7-3
clone size: -
J gene: TRBJ2-7
CDR3 DNA: TGTGCCAGCAGTCCGACAGGGGGCTTCGAGCAGTACTTC
CDR3 protein: CASSPTGGFEQYF

D gene: TRBD1
V gene: TRBV5-1
clone size: once
J gene: TRBJ1-6
CDR3 DNA: TGCGCCAGCAGCGCCGACAGGGGACGAAATTCACCCCTCCACTTT
CDR3 protein: CASSADRGRNSPLHF

D gene: -
V gene: TRBV5-1
clone size: -
J gene: TRBJ1-1
CDR3 DNA: TGCGCCAGCAGCTCGACACCAAACACTGAAGCTTTCTTT
CDR3 protein: CASSSTPNTEAFF

D gene: TRBD1
V gene: TRBV30
clone size: -
J gene: TRBJ1-2
CDR3 DNA: TGTGCCTGGCGGGAGGGGGCTGGGGGTATCTATGGCTACACCTTC
CDR3 protein: CAWREGAGGIYGYTF

D gene: TRBD2
V gene: TRBV2
clone size: -
J gene: TRBJ2-1
CDR3 DNA: TGTGCCAGCAGTGAGCTAGCGGGATGGGATGAGCAGTTCTTC
CDR3 protein: CASSELAGWDEQFF

D gene: -
V gene: TRBV21-1
clone size: -
J gene: TRBJ2-7
CDR3 DNA: TGTGCCAGCAGCAAAGTACTAGCGGGAAAGGCTGAATCCTACGAGCAGTACTTC
CDR3 protein: CASSKVLAGKAESYEQYF

D gene: -
V gene: TRBV29-1
clone size: -
J gene: TRBJ2-1
CDR3 DNA: TGCAGCGTCAAATCGAGCTCCTACAATGAGCAGTTCTTC
CDR3 protein: CSVKSSSYNEQFF